The 32 T cell receptor beta chains below come from one sample, sequenced in a study of blood T cell repertoires in COVID-19. Assay: immunoSEQ multiplex PCR; the TCRdb copy retains only in-frame clones and omits some. The data show 95,000 to 150,000 clones, around 81% seen once. The sequencing sample was made of peripheral blood. Receptor source: a man in his sixties with acute or convalescent COVID-19.

This chain joins TRBV19 and TRBJ1-1; 10 bases map to TRBD1. The CDR3 has 15 amino acids. V gave up 6 bases and J gave up 4 bases; unmatched junction bases: 8. Germline CDR1 and CDR2: LNHDA and SQIVND (reference sequence). The CDR3 region is CASSPRQGAVTEAFF. The CDR3 DNA is TGTGCCAGTAGCCCCAGACAGGGGGCCGTCACTGAAGCTTTCTTT.

This clone was recorded once. The chain employs TRBV9 and TRBJ1-5; TRBD1 matches 9 bases. Germline V CDR1 and CDR2: SGDLS, YYNGEE. The junction had 11 bases not matched to a gene; V was cut back by 3 bases and J by 7 bases. The CDR3 spans 16 residues. The DNA for the CDR3 is TGTGCCAGCAGCGCCCGCCGGACAGGGGAAGGACAGCCCCAGCATTTT. The encoded protein is CASSARRTGEGQPQHF.

The chain couples TRBV28 to TRBJ2-7; 16 nucleotides agree with TRBD2. Germline assignment: CDR1 MDHEN and CDR2 SYDVKM. This CDR3 has 18 residues. V trimming: 5 bases; J trimming: 1 base; junction bases outside the gene matches: 8. The CDR3 DNA is TGTGCCAGCAGTAACTTGGGGACTAGCGGGGGGGGTTCCTACGAGCAGTACTTC. It specifies CASSNLGTSGGGSYEQYF.

The chain is built from TRBV14 and TRBJ1-2; TRBD1 matches 8 bases. Per the germline V gene, CDR1 is SGHDN and CDR2 is FVKESK. Losses at the gene ends were 4 bases for V and 7 bases for J; bases not matched to a gene: 5. This CDR3 contains 13 residues. The CDR3 sequence: CASSPDRVFGYTF. The CDR3 DNA follows: TGTGCCAGCAGCCCGGACAGGGTCTTTGGCTACACCTTC.

This chain joins TRBV28 and TRBJ2-1, with D unclear. CDR1 and CDR2 (germline): MDHEN, SYDVKM. This CDR3 comprises 14 residues. Between the trimmed V and J ends, which lost 5 bases and 3 bases, there was a span of 11 bases. As DNA, the CDR3 is TGTGCCAGCAGTCCACCCGACAACTACAATGAGCAGTTCTTC. Its protein is CASSPPDNYNEQFF.

The V call is TRBV27, the J call TRBJ1-3; a possible D gene is TRBD1 (5 bases). Germline CDR1 reads MNHEY; CDR2 reads SMNVEV (reference sequence). Trimming cost V 8 bases and J 8 bases, with 13 bases left between them. CDR3 size: 12 residues. The CDR3 is CASRSLGDTIYF. CDR3 DNA sequence: TGTGCCAGCCGGTCTCTAGGGGACACCATATATTTT.

V and J are TRBV29-1 and TRBJ2-5; D possibly corresponds to TRBD1 (8 bases). Germline values: CDR1 SQVTM, CDR2 ANQGSEA. CDR3 length: 14 residues. The V end lost 4 bases, the J end lost 5 bases, and 17 bases lay between the germline ends. Here the CDR3 DNA reads TGCAGCGTTGTAAACAGGGGGGGTTACGAGACCCAGTACTTC. Translation: CSVVNRGGYETQYF.

The V call is TRBV2, the J call TRBJ2-5; no firm D call. V shed 2 bases and J shed 1 base, with 8 bases lying between them. Looked up from germline, CDR1 is SNHLY and CDR2 is FYNNEI. The length of the CDR3 is 14 residues. CDR3 residues: CASSEITAQETQYF. CDR3 DNA: TGTGCCAGCAGTGAAATAACAGCCCAAGAGACCCAGTACTTC.

This clone has a count of ten or more. The V gene is TRBV12-5, the J gene TRBJ1-1; 8 nucleotides agree with TRBD1. Trimming cost V 4 bases and J 4 bases; bases outside gene matches: 2. Germline CDR1 LGHNT, CDR2 FRNRAP. The CDR3 length is 13 residues. The CDR3 region is CASGWTGTTEAFF. The DNA for the CDR3 is TGTGCTAGTGGTTGGACAGGGACCACTGAAGCTTTCTTT.

The rearrangement joins TRBV2 to TRBJ2-5, with 7 bases lining up with TRBD2. The CDR3 covers 12 residues. Losses at the gene ends were 5 bases for V and 5 bases for J; bases not matched to a gene: 2. The V gene's germline CDR1 is SNHLY and CDR2 FYNNEI. The CDR3 loop reads CASSMRGETQYF. CDR3 nucleotides: TGTGCCAGCAGTATGCGGGGGGAGACCCAGTACTTC.

The chain carries TRBV29-1 and TRBJ2-3; possible D gene TRBD2, 5 bases. This CDR3 is built from 13 residues. CDR1 is SQVTM, CDR2 ANQGSEA, per germline. V was shortened by 6 bases and J by 5 bases, with 15 bases between the two germline ends. The CDR3 DNA reads as TGCAGCGTAACAGCAGGAGGAGGAGATACGCAGTATTTT. It specifies CSVTAGGGDTQYF.

In its sample, this clone was seen once. This chain joins TRBV6-5 and TRBJ2-2; perhaps TRBD1 as D (6 bases). Germline V gene data show CDR1 as MNHEY and CDR2 as SVGAGI. The germline V and J ends were trimmed by 4 bases and 4 bases, with 10 bases remaining between them. This CDR3 comprises 14 residues. The chain's CDR3 is CASSSGTITGELFF. The CDR3, as DNA: TGTGCCAGCAGTTCCGGGACAATCACCGGGGAGCTGTTTTTT.

The rearrangement joins TRBV5-1 to TRBJ2-1; 8 nucleotides match TRBD2. From germline, CDR1 is SGHRS and CDR2 YFSETQ. The CDR3 contains 15 residues. The junction had 4 bases not matched to a gene; V was cut back by 0 bases and J by 5 bases. CDR3 nucleotides: TGCGCCAGCAGCTTGGAGGGGACTAGACACAATGAGCAGTTCTTC. This encodes CASSLEGTRHNEQFF.

This clone was observed a single time. The V call is TRBV7-9, the J call TRBJ1-4; perhaps TRBD1 as D (5 bases). Trimming removed 8 bases from V and 12 bases from J, with 10 bases in between. Germline CDR1 reads SEHNR; CDR2 reads FQNEAQ (reference sequence). This CDR3 comprises 10 residues. The CDR3 bases are TGTGCCAGCGGGGGGAAAGAACTGTTTTTT. This sequence encodes CASGGKELFF.

The genes are TRBV10-3 and TRBJ1-1, with 7 bases identical to TRBD1. Per the germline V gene, CDR1 is ENHRY and CDR2 is SYGVKD. The CDR3 extends over 13 amino acids. Trimming at V came to 7 bases and at J to 8 bases, leaving 10 bases not matched to a gene. The CDR3 region has the DNA TGTGCCATCACCAAGGGGACAGAACTCGAAGCTTTCTTT. Translated: CAITKGTELEAFF.

V and J are TRBV18 and TRBJ1-1, with TRBD1 identical over 8 bases. The CDR3 covers 17 residues. J lost 5 bases, V lost 0 bases, and 11 bases had no gene match. CDR1 and CDR2 from the germline V gene are KGHSH and LQKENI. In DNA form, the CDR3 reads TGTGCCAGCTCACCACCGACCGGACAGGGTGGTGTTACTGAAGCTTTCTTT. Protein sequence: CASSPPTGQGGVTEAFF.

This clone was recorded a few times. The chain links TRBV19 to TRBJ1-1, with D uncertain. Trimming shortened V by 4 bases and J by 4 bases, and 13 bases separated the two germline ends. CDR3 length equals 14 residues. The germline CDR1 and CDR2 sequences are LNHDA and SQIVND (reference sequence). For the CDR3, the DNA is TGTGCCAGTAGTAGGAGGGAGGGAGGCACTGAAGCTTTCTTT. It specifies CASSRREGGTEAFF.

The V call is TRBV7-2, the J call TRBJ2-4, with D possibly TRBD1 on 6 matching bases. Trimming removed 5 bases at V and 5 bases at J, with 19 bases between. Germline-derived CDR1 and CDR2 are SGHTA and FQGNSA. CDR3 length equals 16 residues. The CDR3: CASSPRKGERENIQYF. The CDR3 DNA sequence: TGTGCCAGCAGCCCCCGGAAGGGGGAGAGGGAAAACATTCAGTACTTC.

The chain has TRBV14 and TRBJ1-2; TRBD1 might be the D (5 bases). CDR3 length equals 15 residues. Germline values: CDR1 SGHDN, CDR2 FVKESK. Trimming pared 4 bases from V and 4 bases from J, leaving 16 bases between. This chain's CDR3 is CASSPLSGEAYGYTF. In DNA form, the CDR3 reads TGTGCCAGCAGCCCCTTGTCGGGGGAAGCCTATGGCTACACCTTC.

The J gene is TRBJ2-1, the V gene TRBV6-5; 7 nucleotides line up with TRBD1. This CDR3 spans 15 amino acids. Germline V gene data show CDR1 as MNHEY and CDR2 as SVGAGI. The V and J ends lost 5 bases and 2 bases, in that order; junction bases with no gene match: 6. CDR3 nucleotides: TGTGCCAGCAGTAGACGACAGGGCACCTACAATGAGCAGTTCTTC. Encoded protein: CASSRRQGTYNEQFF.

This chain uses TRBV7-9 with TRBJ1-5; 8 bases map to TRBD1. This CDR3 contains 16 residues. CDR1 is SEHNR, CDR2 FQNEAQ, per germline (reference sequence). J was trimmed by 7 bases and V by 1 base; bases with no gene match: 9. The CDR3 protein is CASSLGTGSFRQPQHF. In DNA, the CDR3 is TGTGCCAGCAGCTTAGGGACAGGGTCGTTCCGGCAGCCCCAGCATTTT. The full variable domain, its missing parts supplied by reference TRBV7-9 and TRBJ1-5, is DTGVSQNPRHKITKRGQNVTFRCDPISEHNRLYWYRQTLGQGPEFLTYFQNEAQLEKSRLLSDRFSAERPKGSFSTLEIQRTEQGDSAMYLCASSLGTGSFRQPQHFGDGTRLSIL.

Turning to this clone: An end of the junction does not agree with germline; a read error may underlie this. The chain couples TRBV3-1 (or the pseudogene TRBV3-2) to TRBJ2-2; D could derive from TRBD1 or TRBD2 (5 bases each). Germline loops: CDR1 LGHDT, CDR2 YNNKEL (reference sequence). This CDR3 comprises 16 residues. In DNA form, the CDR3 reads TGTGCCAGCAGTCAAGAGGGCAGGGTATCCACCGGGGAGCTGTTTTTT. Translated: CASSQEGRVSTGELFF.

This chain joins TRBV5-1 and TRBJ1-1, with 12 bases aligning to TRBD1. After removal of 4 bases from V and 6 bases from J, the junction contained 4 bases not matched to a gene. Germline V gene lookup returns CDR1 SGHRS and CDR2 YFSETQ. The CDR3 sequence is 14 residues long. The CDR3 nucleotides are TGCGCCAGCAGCAGGGGGACAGGGGGCGCTGAAGCTTTCTTT. This gives the protein CASSRGTGGAEAFF.

This clone appeared a single time. The CDR3 DNA sequence: TGCGCCAGCAGCCAAGTTCCGGGAAACTACGAGCAGTACTTC. This gives the protein CASSQVPGNYEQYF. The chain joins TRBV4-1 to TRBJ2-7, with a tentative D call TRBD2 (5 bases). Between the trimmed V and J ends, which lost 1 base and 3 bases, there was a span of 10 bases. CDR1 and CDR2 (germline): MGHRA, YSYEKL. The CDR3 runs 14 residues.

This clone was seen a handful of times. The CDR3 reads CASGRGTDTQYF. The CDR3 DNA reads TGCGCCAGCGGGAGGGGCACAGATACGCAGTATTTT. The V gene is TRBV5-1, the J gene TRBJ2-3; TRBD2 agrees at 7 bases. Looked up from germline, CDR1 is SGHRS and CDR2 is YFSETQ. This CDR3 comprises 12 residues. With V trimmed by 7 bases and J by 1 base, 0 bases remained unmatched.

This chain joins TRBV18 and TRBJ1-4; D ambiguous. Germline V gives CDR1 KGHSH, CDR2 LQKENI. This CDR3 contains 15 residues. The ends were cut back, 3 bases at V and 4 bases at J, with 12 bases in the middle. As DNA, the CDR3 is TGTGCCAGCTCACCGCCACAGACGTATAATGAAAAACTGTTTTTT. Its translation is CASSPPQTYNEKLFF.

This chain joins TRBV29-1 and TRBJ1-2; 7 bases match TRBD1. V gave up 7 bases and J gave up 4 bases; unmatched junction bases: 12. Germline CDR1 reads SQVTM; CDR2 reads ANQGSEA. The CDR3 spans 14 residues. The CDR3 coding sequence is TGCAGCGGGGGAGGGGACCGACAGGGCTATGGCTACACCTTC. It yields the protein CSGGGDRQGYGYTF.

V is TRBV2 and J is TRBJ1-2; 11 positions agree with TRBD1. CDR1 and CDR2 (germline): SNHLY, FYNNEI. Germline trimming cut 7 bases from V and 8 bases from J; bases unmatched to any gene: 6. CDR3 length: 13 residues. CDR3 loop: CASTGTGGKGYTF. As DNA, the CDR3 is TGTGCCAGCACCGGGACAGGGGGAAAGGGCTACACCTTC. Using reference TRBV2 and TRBJ1-2 for the parts outside the CDR3, the full variable domain is EPEVTQTPSHQVTQMGQEVILRCVPISNHLYFYWYRQILGQKVEFLVSFYNNEISEKSEIFDDQFSVERPDGSNFTLKIRSTKLEDSAMYFCASTGTGGKGYTFGSGTRLTVV.

The chain joins TRBV20-1 to TRBJ1-6; 9 bases align to TRBD1. The CDR3 has 18 residues. Looked up from germline, CDR1 is DFQATT and CDR2 is SNEGSKA (reference sequence). V was pared by 3 bases and J by 7 bases, with 16 bases of the junction left unmatched. The CDR3 sequence: CSASSSGTGLAGNSPLHF. The DNA for the CDR3 is TGCAGTGCTAGTTCCTCCGGGACAGGGTTAGCAGGGAATTCACCCCTCCACTTT.

This chain joins TRBV4-1 and TRBJ1-2; maybe TRBD1 (5 bases). V lost 1 base, J lost 2 bases, and 11 bases lay in between. The length of the CDR3 is 15 residues. The germline V gene encodes CDR1 MGHRA and CDR2 YSYEKL. This CDR3 is CASSQANGGNYGYTF. The DNA for the CDR3 is TGCGCCAGCAGCCAAGCAAATGGGGGGAACTATGGCTACACCTTC.

This clone was seen a few times. The V call is TRBV2, the J call TRBJ1-4, with TRBD1 matching 8 bases. This CDR3 contains 14 residues. The V and J ends lost 5 bases and 4 bases, in that order; junction bases with no gene match: 3. Germline CDR1 reads SNHLY; CDR2 reads FYNNEI. CDR3 in DNA: TGTGCCAGCAGTAGGGACAGGAATAATGAAAAACTGTTTTTT. Amino acid sequence: CASSRDRNNEKLFF.

The chain is built from TRBV27 and TRBJ1-5; D is undetermined. This CDR3 is 15 amino acids long. Trimming shortened V by 6 bases and J by 9 bases, and 21 bases separated the two germline ends. Germline V CDR1 and CDR2: MNHEY, SMNVEV (reference sequence). This CDR3 is CASSPVGPLGGPQHF. Here the CDR3 DNA reads TGTGCCAGCAGCCCCGTTGGGCCCCTGGGAGGGCCCCAGCATTTT.